A selection of T cell receptor beta chains follows, all from one sample in a study of T cells in Graves' hyperthyroidism and ophthalmopathy. TCRdb recomputed calls from the multiplex PCR reads with MiXCR, one row per CDR3 protein. The sample has about 480,000 distinct CDR3 sequences, 24% seen once. The sample consisted of blood. These receptors were obtained from a woman aged 25 to 39 with Graves' ophthalmopathy. The CDR3 runs from the conserved cysteine through the conserved F or W. The order of the fields is clone size, J gene, D gene, V gene, CDR3 DNA, CDR3 protein. The D gene is left open where the match is weak. Clone sizes are given selectively: once, few, many, or a class where the clone is expanded.

many | TRBJ1-1 | NA | TRBV12-3/TRBV12-4 | TGTGCCAGCAGTTTAGCGGGGGGGAACACTGAAGCTTTCTTT | CASSLAGGNTEAFF
many | TRBJ1-5 | TRBD1 | TRBV20-1 | TGCAGTGCTAGGTCACAGGGGAGGCCCCAGCATTTT | CSARSQGRPQHF
many | TRBJ1-5 | NA | TRBV19 | TGTGCCAGTACCTACTCTTGGGGGACTGACCAGCCCCAGCATTTT | CASTYSWGTDQPQHF
NA | TRBJ2-7 | NA | TRBV5-5 | TGTGCCAGCAGCCAACGACGGACTCCGACCTACGAGCAGTACTTC | CASSQRRTPTYEQYF
NA | TRBJ1-1 | NA | TRBV12-3/TRBV12-4 | TGTGCCAGCAGTCCCAGTGGGACATCCCCAGTGGCTTTCTTT | CASSPSGTSPVAFF
many | TRBJ2-7 | TRBD1 | TRBV6-1 | TGTGCCAGCAGCAGAACAGGGGTCGTCTCCTACGAGCAGTACTTC | CASSRTGVVSYEQYF
many | TRBJ1-1 | NA | TRBV30 | TGTGTGGTGAATAGCGACACTGAAGCTTTCTTT | CVVNSDTEAFF
NA | TRBJ1-1 | NA | TRBV30 | TGTGCCTGGAGGGCTGGCACTGAAGCTTTCTTT | CAWRAGTEAFF
few | TRBJ1-6 | NA | TRBV19 | TGTGCCAGTGATGGGTCCGGGACAAAATATAATTCACCCCTCCACTTT | CASDGSGTKYNSPLHF
many | TRBJ2-7 | TRBD2 | TRBV12-3/TRBV12-4 | TGTGCCACCATAGCGGGAGGCGAGCAGTACTTC | CATIAGGEQYF
NA | TRBJ2-5 | TRBD2 | TRBV28 | TGTGCCAGCAGTCCCCTAGCGGTCCAAGAGACCCAGTACTTC | CASSPLAVQETQYF
few | TRBJ1-2 | TRBD1 | TRBV6-2/TRBV6-3 | TGTGCCAGCAGTTACGAGGAGACAGGGATCTATGGCTACACCTTC | CASSYEETGIYGYTF
many | TRBJ2-5 | NA | TRBV2 | TGTGCCAGCAGAGGTCCCCAAGAGACCCAGTACTTC | CASRGPQETQYF
few | TRBJ1-6 | TRBD1 | TRBV5-6 | TGTGCCAGCAGCTTGCAGAAGGGGGCTTCGACACCCCTCCACTTT | CASSLQKGASTPLHF
NA | TRBJ1-1 | NA | TRBV28 | TGTGCCAGCAGTTTGCCGGGTTTCCGTGTAGCTTTCTTT | CASSLPGFRVAFF
many | TRBJ2-7 | NA | TRBV2 | TGTGCCAGCAATGAGGGGTCATTTACCTACGAGCAGTACTTC | CASNEGSFTYEQYF
many | TRBJ2-7 | NA | TRBV29-1 | TGCAGCGTTGCCTATCGTAGAGACTACGAGCAGTACTTC | CSVAYRRDYEQYF
many | TRBJ2-2 | NA | TRBV11-1 | TGTGCCAGCAGCTCGCGATTAGGGGTGGCCGGGGAGCTGTTTTTT | CASSSRLGVAGELFF
once | TRBJ2-7 | NA | TRBV28 | TGTGCCAGCAGCCTTGACGCGGTCGGTCGCGAGCAGTACTTC | CASSLDAVGREQYF
few | TRBJ1-2 | NA | TRBV7-3 | TGTGCCAGCAGGAAAGACAGGAACTATGGCTACACCTTC | CASRKDRNYGYTF
NA | TRBJ2-5 | NA | TRBV3-1 | TGTGCCAGCAAGAAAAGGGAAAGCCAAGAGACCCAGTACTTC | CASKKRESQETQYF
NA | TRBJ2-7 | TRBD1 | TRBV12-3/TRBV12-4 | TGTGCCAGCAGTTTGGACAGGGTGTTGGAGCAGTACTTC | CASSLDRVLEQYF
many | TRBJ1-2 | TRBD1 | TRBV19 | TGTGCCAGTAGCCCTACCCGGACAGGGAGCTATGGCTACACCTTC | CASSPTRTGSYGYTF
NA | TRBJ2-7 | NA | TRBV6-5 | TGTGCCAGCCATTACGCCGGGACCGGAGCCTACGAGCAGTACTTC | CASHYAGTGAYEQYF
NA | TRBJ2-5 | NA | TRBV7-2 | TGTGCCAGCAGCTCCTGGGAGACCCAGTACTTC | CASSSWETQYF
NA | TRBJ1-1 | NA | TRBV2 | TGTGCCAGCAGTAGGGAGGTCGAAGCTTTCTTT | CASSREVEAFF
many | TRBJ1-5 | NA | TRBV12-3/TRBV12-4 | TGTGCCAGCAGTTGGTACAGGGTGGAACAGCCCCAGCATTTT | CASSWYRVEQPQHF
NA | TRBJ2-7 | NA | TRBV30 | TGTGCCTGGAGTGTACCTAGGATCCGGGGGTCCTCCTACGAGCAGTACTTC | CAWSVPRIRGSSYEQYF
many | TRBJ1-5 | NA | TRBV15 | TGTGCCACCAGCAGAGATTTGGGCGGGAATAGGCCCCAGCATTTT | CATSRDLGGNRPQHF
NA | TRBJ1-2 | NA | TRBV27 | TGTGCCAGCAGCCCAAGAGCAGGGCCCTCGGGCTACACCTTC | CASSPRAGPSGYTF
many | TRBJ1-1 | TRBD1 | TRBV12-3/TRBV12-4 | TGTGCCAGCACTGCACAGGGGGCTCTAAACACTGAAGCTTTCTTT | CASTAQGALNTEAFF
few | TRBJ2-5 | TRBD2 | TRBV4-1 | TGCGCCAGCAGCCAAATACTAGCGGGAGAGACCCAGTACTTC | CASSQILAGETQYF
NA | TRBJ1-2 | NA | TRBV5-6 | TGTGCCAGCAGCTTGTCGGGACGTACCTATGGCTACACCTTC | CASSLSGRTYGYTF
many | TRBJ2-7 | NA | TRBV6-2/TRBV6-3 | TGTGCCAGCAAAAGGACGGGGCCCTACGTCGAGCAGTACTTC | CASKRTGPYVEQYF
many | TRBJ1-1 | NA | TRBV10-3 | TGTGCCACCCAAACAGCTAACACTGAAGCTTTCTTT | CATQTANTEAFF
NA | TRBJ1-1 | TRBD1 | TRBV20-1 | TGCAGTGCTAGAGATTCCCAGGGGGCGAGGGAAGCTTTCTTT | CSARDSQGAREAFF
many | TRBJ1-3 | TRBD1 | TRBV12-3/TRBV12-4 | TGTGCCAGCAGGGCAGGGGGTCTAGGAAACACCATATATTTT | CASRAGGLGNTIYF
NA | TRBJ1-5 | NA | TRBV6-2/TRBV6-3 | TGTGCCAGCAGTCCACCCTCTGGAGGAGGAGAGGGCAATCAGCCCCAGCATTTT | CASSPPSGGGEGNQPQHF
NA | TRBJ1-1 | NA | TRBV12-3/TRBV12-4 | TGTGCCAGCACCAGTGGGGTACGGACTGAAGCTTTCTTT | CASTSGVRTEAFF
NA | TRBJ1-2 | NA | TRBV6-1 | TGTGCCAGCAGTGAAGTAGCCGGGAGAGTAGATGGCTACACCTTC | CASSEVAGRVDGYTF
many | TRBJ2-7 | NA | TRBV12-3/TRBV12-4 | TGTGCCAGCAGTTCCGCGGTACGAGCTTCTTACGAGCAGTACTTC | CASSSAVRASYEQYF
many | TRBJ1-2 | TRBD1 | TRBV20-1 | TGCAGTGTCCTAATGACAGGGGAGGGCTATGGCTACACCTTC | CSVLMTGEGYGYTF
few | TRBJ1-2 | TRBD1 | TRBV2 | TGTGCCAGCAGGAGTATGACAGGGACGCCGGTAGATAACTATGGCTACACCTTC | CASRSMTGTPVDNYGYTF
many | TRBJ1-5 | NA | TRBV6-1 | TGTGCCAGCAGTGTACAGGAATGGGTAAGCAATCAGCCCCAGCATTTT | CASSVQEWVSNQPQHF
NA | TRBJ2-5 | TRBD2 | TRBV7-8 | TGTGCCAGCAGCGTAGGGCCCCGTGGGGGGGGTATACAAGAGACCCAGTACTTC | CASSVGPRGGGIQETQYF
NA | TRBJ1-1 | NA | TRBV11-1 | TGTGCCAGCAGCCCGCTCGGGGGTAAATGGTTGAACACTGAAGCTTTCTTT | CASSPLGGKWLNTEAFF
many | TRBJ1-5 | NA | TRBV7-2 | TGTGCCAGCAGACGACAGGACGTCGGCAATCAGCCCCAGCATTTT | CASRRQDVGNQPQHF
NA | TRBJ2-7 | NA | TRBV28 | TGTGCCAGCAGTTTGACAGTCGGGACCTACGAGCAGTACTTC | CASSLTVGTYEQYF
NA | TRBJ2-2 | TRBD1 | TRBV12-3/TRBV12-4 | TGTGCCAGCAGATCCGGGACAGGGGGGTTAAGCGGGGAGCTGTTTTTT | CASRSGTGGLSGELFF
many | TRBJ2-7 | NA | TRBV11-2 | TGTGCCAGCAGCTCGCGACTGATCTCCTACGAGCAGTACTTC | CASSSRLISYEQYF
many | TRBJ1-2 | TRBD1 | TRBV28 | TGTGCCAGCTTGAAACTAAAGGGGGCGGATCAAGGCTACACCTTC | CASLKLKGADQGYTF
many | TRBJ1-1 | TRBD1 | TRBV11-3 | TGTGCCAGCAGCTTTGGGGAGAACAGGGGAAGGACTGAAGCTTTCTTT | CASSFGENRGRTEAFF
many | TRBJ1-1 | TRBD1 | TRBV7-8 | TGTGCCAGCATCGAAGGACAGGTGAACACTGAAGCTTTCTTT | CASIEGQVNTEAFF
few | TRBJ1-5 | NA | TRBV7-2 | TGTGCCAGCAGCGTCAGCTATAGCAATCAGCCCCAGCATTTT | CASSVSYSNQPQHF